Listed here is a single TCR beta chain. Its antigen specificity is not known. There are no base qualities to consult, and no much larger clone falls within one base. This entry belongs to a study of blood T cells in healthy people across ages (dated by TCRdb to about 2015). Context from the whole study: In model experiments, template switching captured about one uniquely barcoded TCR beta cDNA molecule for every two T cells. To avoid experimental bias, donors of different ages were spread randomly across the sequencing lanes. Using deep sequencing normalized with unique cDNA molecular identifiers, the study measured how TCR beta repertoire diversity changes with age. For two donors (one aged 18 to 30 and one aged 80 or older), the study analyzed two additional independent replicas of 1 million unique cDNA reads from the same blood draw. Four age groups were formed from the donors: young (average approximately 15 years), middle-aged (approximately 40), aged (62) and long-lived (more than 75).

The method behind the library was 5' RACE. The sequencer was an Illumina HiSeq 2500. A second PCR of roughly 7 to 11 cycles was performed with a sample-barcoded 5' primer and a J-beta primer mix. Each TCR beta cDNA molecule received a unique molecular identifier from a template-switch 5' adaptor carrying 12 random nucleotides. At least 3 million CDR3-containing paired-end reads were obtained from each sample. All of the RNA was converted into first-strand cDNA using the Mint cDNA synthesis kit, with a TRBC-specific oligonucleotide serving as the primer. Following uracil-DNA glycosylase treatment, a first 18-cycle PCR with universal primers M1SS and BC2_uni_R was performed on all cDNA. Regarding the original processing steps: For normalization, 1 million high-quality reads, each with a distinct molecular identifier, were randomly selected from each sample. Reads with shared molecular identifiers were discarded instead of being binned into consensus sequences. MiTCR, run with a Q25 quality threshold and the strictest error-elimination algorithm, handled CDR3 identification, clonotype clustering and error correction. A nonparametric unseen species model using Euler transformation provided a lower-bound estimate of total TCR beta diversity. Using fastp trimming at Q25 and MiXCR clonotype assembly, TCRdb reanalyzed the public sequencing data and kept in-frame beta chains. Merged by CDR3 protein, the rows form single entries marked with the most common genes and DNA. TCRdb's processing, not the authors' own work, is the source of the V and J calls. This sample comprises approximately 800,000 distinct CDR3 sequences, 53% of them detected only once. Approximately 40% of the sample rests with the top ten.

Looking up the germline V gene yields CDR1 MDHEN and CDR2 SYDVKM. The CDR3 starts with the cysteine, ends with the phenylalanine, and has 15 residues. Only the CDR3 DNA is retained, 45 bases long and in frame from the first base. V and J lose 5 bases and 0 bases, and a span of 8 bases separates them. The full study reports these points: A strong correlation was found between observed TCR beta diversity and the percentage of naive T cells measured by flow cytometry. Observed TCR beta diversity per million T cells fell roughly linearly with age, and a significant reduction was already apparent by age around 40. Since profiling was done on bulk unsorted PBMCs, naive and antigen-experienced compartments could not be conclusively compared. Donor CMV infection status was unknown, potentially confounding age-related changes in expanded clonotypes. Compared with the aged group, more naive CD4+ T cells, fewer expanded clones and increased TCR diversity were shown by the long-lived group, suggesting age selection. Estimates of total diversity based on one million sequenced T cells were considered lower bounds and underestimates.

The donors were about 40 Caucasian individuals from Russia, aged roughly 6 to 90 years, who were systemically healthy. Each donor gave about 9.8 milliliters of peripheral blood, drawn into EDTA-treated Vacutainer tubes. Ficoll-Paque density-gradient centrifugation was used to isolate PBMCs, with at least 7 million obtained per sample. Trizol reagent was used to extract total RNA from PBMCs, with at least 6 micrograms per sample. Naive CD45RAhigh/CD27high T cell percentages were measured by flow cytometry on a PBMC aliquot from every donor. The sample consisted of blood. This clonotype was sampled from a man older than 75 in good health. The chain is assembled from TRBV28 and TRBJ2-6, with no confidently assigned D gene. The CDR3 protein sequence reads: CASSGQTSGANVLTF. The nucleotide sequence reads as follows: TGTGCCAGCAGTGGGCAAACCTCTGGGGCCAACGTCCTGACTTTC.